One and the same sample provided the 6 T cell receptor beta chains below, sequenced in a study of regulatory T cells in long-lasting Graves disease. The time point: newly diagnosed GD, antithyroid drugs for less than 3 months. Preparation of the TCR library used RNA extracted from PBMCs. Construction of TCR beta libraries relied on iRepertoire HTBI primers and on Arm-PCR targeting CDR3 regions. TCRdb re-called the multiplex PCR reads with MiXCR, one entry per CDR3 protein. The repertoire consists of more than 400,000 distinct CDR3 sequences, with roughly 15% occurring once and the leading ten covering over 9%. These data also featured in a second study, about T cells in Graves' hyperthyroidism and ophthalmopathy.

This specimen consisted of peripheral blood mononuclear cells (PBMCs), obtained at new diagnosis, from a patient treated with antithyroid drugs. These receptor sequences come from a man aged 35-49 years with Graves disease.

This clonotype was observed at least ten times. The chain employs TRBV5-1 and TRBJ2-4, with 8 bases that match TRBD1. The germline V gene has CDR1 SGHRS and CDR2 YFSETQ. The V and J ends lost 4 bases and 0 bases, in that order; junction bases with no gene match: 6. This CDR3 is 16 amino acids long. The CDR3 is CASSPDRALAKNIQYF. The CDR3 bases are TGCGCCAGCAGCCCGGACAGGGCACTAGCCAAAAACATTCAGTACTTC.

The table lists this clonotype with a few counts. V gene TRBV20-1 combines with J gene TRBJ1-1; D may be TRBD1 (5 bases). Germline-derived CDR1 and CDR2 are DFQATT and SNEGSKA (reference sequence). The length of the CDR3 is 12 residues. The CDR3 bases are TGCAGCCAACGGCGCCAGGGCGGTGAAGCTTTCTTT. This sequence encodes CSQRRQGGEAFF.

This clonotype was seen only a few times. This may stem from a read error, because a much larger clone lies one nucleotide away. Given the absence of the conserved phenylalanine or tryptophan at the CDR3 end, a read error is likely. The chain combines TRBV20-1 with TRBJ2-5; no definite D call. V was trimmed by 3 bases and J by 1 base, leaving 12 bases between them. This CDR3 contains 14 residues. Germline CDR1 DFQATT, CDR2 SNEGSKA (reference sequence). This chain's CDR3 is CSASRATLQETQYL. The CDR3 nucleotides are TGCAGTGCTAGCCGAGCGACTCTCCAAGAGACCCAGTACCTC.

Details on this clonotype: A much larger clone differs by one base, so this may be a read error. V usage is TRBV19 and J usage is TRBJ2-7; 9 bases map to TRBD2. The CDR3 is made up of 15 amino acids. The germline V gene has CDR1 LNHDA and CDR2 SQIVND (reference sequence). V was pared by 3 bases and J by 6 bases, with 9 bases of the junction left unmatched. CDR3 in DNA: TGTGCCAGTAGTATCACTAGCGGGTGCACCAGCGAGCAGTACTTC. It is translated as CASSITSGCTSEQYF. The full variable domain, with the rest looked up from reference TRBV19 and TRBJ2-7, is DGGITQSPKYLFRKEGQNVTLSCEQNLNHDAMYWYRQDPGQGLRLIYYSQIVNDFQKGDIAEGYSVSREKKESFPLTVTSAQKNPTAFYLCASSITSGCTSEQYFGPGTRLTVT.

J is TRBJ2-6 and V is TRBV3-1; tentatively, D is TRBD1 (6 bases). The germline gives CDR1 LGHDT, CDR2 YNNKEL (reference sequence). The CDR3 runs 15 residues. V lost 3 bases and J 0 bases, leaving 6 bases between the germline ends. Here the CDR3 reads CASSQDSSGANVLTF. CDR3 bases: TGTGCCAGCAGCCAGGACAGCTCTGGGGCCAACGTCCTGACTTTC.

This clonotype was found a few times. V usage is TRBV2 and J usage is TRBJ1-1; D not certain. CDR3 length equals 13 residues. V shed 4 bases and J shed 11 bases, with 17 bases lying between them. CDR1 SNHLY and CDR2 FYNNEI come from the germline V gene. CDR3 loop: CASSVMEGGKAFF. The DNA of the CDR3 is TGTGCCAGCAGTGTTATGGAAGGCGGAAAGGCTTTCTTT. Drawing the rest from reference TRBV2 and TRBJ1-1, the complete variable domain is EPEVTQTPSHQVTQMGQEVILRCVPISNHLYFYWYRQILGQKVEFLVSFYNNEISEKSEIFDDQFSVERPDGSNFTLKIRSTKLEDSAMYFCASSVMEGGKAFFGQGTRLTVV.